The 9 T cell receptor beta chains below come from one sample, sequenced in a study of blood T cell repertoires in COVID-19 (dated by TCRdb to between 2020 and 2021). The library was built by means of the immunoSEQ multiplex PCR assay. The source is immuneACCESS, and TCRdb retained only in-frame sequences with V and J called. Part of the clones is not carried over; for the studies checked, unresolved V genes explain less than half of this, and the remainder is unexplained. Within this sample are fewer than 110,000 clones, with approximately 90% of them counted one time only. The ten largest clones represent less than 1.5% of the sample. What was sequenced was peripheral blood. The receptors were sampled from a woman under 40 with acute or convalescent COVID-19.

The CDR3 sequence: CAISDPGGTAPREQYF. CDR3 bases: TGTGCCATCAGCGACCCCGGCGGGACAGCGCCTCGGGAGCAGTACTTC. The V and J genes are TRBV10-3 and TRBJ2-7, with D tentatively TRBD1 (7 bases). V was pared by 6 bases and J by 7 bases, with 25 bases between. Per germline, CDR1 ENHRY and CDR2 SYGVKD. This CDR3 region has 16 residues.

Regarding this clone: At one of its ends the junction is not consistent with the germline gene, which may arise from a read error. The CDR3 sequence is CATSRDWGSTQPQHF. CDR3 nucleotides: TGTGCCACCAGCAGAGATTGGGGCAGCACTCAGCCCCAGCATTTT. The chain recombines TRBV15 with TRBJ1-5; D might be TRBD1 (5 bases). Germline V gene lookup returns CDR1 LNHNV and CDR2 YYDKDF (reference sequence). This CDR3 is built from 15 residues.

The rearrangement uses TRBV14 and TRBJ2-1, with 9 nucleotides matching TRBD2. The CDR3 runs 16 residues. Germline V lookup: CDR1 SGHDN, CDR2 FVKESK. With V trimmed by 4 bases and J by 3 bases, 7 bases remained unmatched. The CDR3 region has the DNA TGTGCCAGCAGCCTGGGGGGCGGGAGGGTCTACAATGAGCAGTTCTTC. It encodes CASSLGGGRVYNEQFF.

V is TRBV21-1 and J is TRBJ2-7; the D segment call TRBD1 is taken from the table without a DNA check. TRBV21-1 is classified as a pseudogene. There are 14 residues in the CDR3. The CDR3 nucleotides read TGTGCCAGCAGCATCCGGGACAGAGCCTACGAGCAGTACTTC. Translating it yields CASSIRDRAYEQYF.

This chain connects TRBV19 to TRBJ2-1, with TRBD2 matching 7 bases. CDR1 LNHDA and CDR2 SQIVND come from the germline V gene (reference sequence). Trimming removed 3 bases from V and 6 bases from J; junction bases left unmatched: 2. The CDR3 spans 13 residues. The CDR3 DNA reads TGTGCCAGTAGTATTGCTAGCGGCAATGAGCAGTTCTTC. Protein product: CASSIASGNEQFF.

On this clone itself: Other DNA sequences in the sample encode the same CDR3. V usage is TRBV5-1 and J usage is TRBJ1-2; D remains ambiguous. The length of the CDR3 is 12 residues. Germline-derived CDR1 and CDR2 are SGHRS and YFSETQ. V lost 0 bases, J lost 4 bases, and 4 bases lay in between. Here the CDR3 reads CASSLDSYGYTF. The CDR3 DNA reads as TGCGCCAGCAGCTTGGACAGCTATGGCTACACCTTC.

The V call is TRBV2, the J call TRBJ2-1, with 8 bases fitting TRBD2. V lost 6 bases to trimming and J lost 12 bases; unmatched junction nucleotides: 7. The CDR3 is made up of 12 amino acids. Germline-derived CDR1 and CDR2 are SNHLY and FYNNEI. The CDR3 nucleotides are TGTGCCAGCAGCGAACGACTAGCGCGGCAGTTCTTC. As protein: CASSERLARQFF.

The chain carries TRBV20-1 and TRBJ2-7; the D gene is possibly TRBD1 (5 bases). V lost 5 bases to trimming and J lost 3 bases, with 8 bases between them. The CDR3 is made up of 11 amino acids. Germline CDR1 reads DFQATT; CDR2 reads SNEGSKA (reference sequence). The chain's CDR3 is CSARQGYEQYF. CDR3 DNA sequence: TGCAGTGCTCGTCAGGGCTACGAGCAGTACTTC.

J is TRBJ2-3 and V is TRBV12-3 or TRBV12-4, with D unclear. The V and J ends lost 8 bases and 0 bases respectively, with 9 bases between them. The CDR3 sequence is 13 residues long. The CDR3 coding sequence is TGTGCCAGCCGTCTTTCCAGCACAGATACGCAGTATTTT. Its protein product is CASRLSSTDTQYF.